The 15 T cell receptor beta chains below were found in one sample sequenced in a study of CD8 T cells in ankylosing spondylitis. TCRdb reprocessed the 5' RACE reads via MiXCR and lists one record per CDR3 protein. The data contain hundreds of thousands of distinct CDR3 sequences, under 25% of them singletons. Material for sequencing was blood, either unsorted or a sorted T cell fraction (not recorded which). These receptors originate from a female donor with ankylosing spondylitis or in good health (not recorded which).

The CDR3 DNA reads TGCAGTGCTAGAGATCTGCGACTAGCGGGAGATACGCAGTATTTT. Translated, it gives CSARDLRLAGDTQYF. The rearrangement links TRBV20-1 to TRBJ2-3, with 10 bases fitting TRBD2. V was pared by 0 bases and J by 5 bases, with 5 bases of the junction left unmatched. The CDR3 consists of 15 residues. Germline V gene data show CDR1 as DFQATT and CDR2 as SNEGSKA (reference sequence).

This clonotype was detected ten times or more. The rearrangement links TRBV12-3 or TRBV12-4 to TRBJ1-1, with D perhaps TRBD1 (5 bases). V lost 10 bases and J 1 base, leaving 16 bases between the germline ends. The CDR3 runs 14 residues. Written as DNA, the CDR3 is TGTGCCACCTCAATCGGGGCTGGGAACACTGAAGCTTTCTTT. It is translated as CATSIGAGNTEAFF.

This clonotype was counted between two and nine times. The chain uses TRBV7-2 and TRBJ2-5, with 9 positions matching TRBD2. The CDR3 extends over 14 amino acids. The germline V gene encodes CDR1 SGHTA and CDR2 FQGNSA. J was trimmed by 4 bases and V by 5 bases; bases with no gene match: 5. As DNA, the CDR3 is TGTGCCAGCAGCCCGGTTAGCGGGAGAGAGACCCAGTACTTC. Its protein is CASSPVSGRETQYF. The full variable domain, in which reference TRBV7-2 and TRBJ2-5 provide the parts outside the CDR3, is GAGVSQSPSNKVTEKGKDVELRCDPISGHTALYWYRQSLGQGLEFLIYFQGNSAPDKSGLPSDRFSAERTGGSVSTLTIQRTQQEDSAVYLCASSPVSGRETQYFGPGTRLLVL.

The chain carries TRBV20-1 and TRBJ2-3; TRBD2 matches at 9 bases. Germline values: CDR1 DFQATT, CDR2 SNEGSKA (reference sequence). The CDR3 extends over 13 amino acids. Germline trimming cut 6 bases from V and 2 bases from J; bases unmatched to any gene: 3. CDR3 in amino acids: CSAPGLATDTQYF. The CDR3 DNA follows: TGCAGTGCCCCGGGACTAGCCACAGATACGCAGTATTTT.

V is TRBV12-3 or TRBV12-4 and J is TRBJ2-5, with D possibly called TRBD1 or TRBD2 (5 bases each). The CDR3 has 11 amino acids. With 8 bases removed from V and 4 bases from J, the gap between germline ends came to 8 bases. CDR3 sequence reads: CASGAGETQYF. The CDR3 bases are TGTGCCAGCGGGGCGGGAGAGACCCAGTACTTC.

The J gene is TRBJ2-7, the V gene TRBV20-1; D unclear. Germline V gives CDR1 DFQATT, CDR2 SNEGSKA (reference sequence). This CDR3 is built from 14 residues. V lost 3 bases and J 0 bases, leaving 12 bases between the germline ends. Here the CDR3 reads CSASAGTYSYEQYF. CDR3 in DNA: TGCAGTGCTAGTGCCGGAACTTACTCCTACGAGCAGTACTTC.

The rearrangement joins TRBV6-5 to TRBJ2-1; 8 bases fit TRBD2. Germline V gene sequence: CDR1 MNHEY, CDR2 SVGAGI. The CDR3 is made up of 17 amino acids. Trimming took 3 bases from V and 11 from J; bases not matched to a gene: 18. CDR3 sequence (DNA): TGTGCCAGCAGTTATAGCGGTGGGGGGACTAGGTTCCTTAAGCAGTTCTTC. This sequence encodes CASSYSGGGTRFLKQFF.

The rearrangement uses TRBV7-9 and TRBJ1-5; TRBD1 aligns across 8 bases. Trimming removed 6 bases from V and 2 bases from J; junction bases left unmatched: 6. The CDR3 has 15 residues. Germline V gives CDR1 SEHNR, CDR2 FQNEAQ (reference sequence). The DNA for the CDR3 is TGTGCCAGCAGTTCACAGGGGGTAGGCAATCAGCCCCAGCATTTT. Protein sequence: CASSSQGVGNQPQHF.

This rearrangement joins TRBV7-2 to TRBJ2-7, with D possibly TRBD1 on 5 matching bases. The CDR3 covers 13 residues. The germline V gene encodes CDR1 SGHTA and CDR2 FQGNSA. V was cut by 4 bases and J by 9 bases, with 16 bases left in between. Here the CDR3 reads CASSSRQWLGQYF. CDR3 nucleotide sequence: TGTGCCAGCAGCTCGCGACAGTGGCTCGGGCAGTACTTC.

The chain employs TRBV3-1 and TRBJ2-1; 12 bases fit TRBD2. This CDR3 comprises 20 residues. V dropped 0 bases and J dropped 4; count of bases not matched to a gene: 13. The germline CDR1 and CDR2 sequences are LGHDT and YNNKEL (reference sequence). The CDR3 nucleotides read TGTGCCAGCAGCCAAGATCTAAGGGGTCGGCTAGCGGGAGGGTACAATGAGCAGTTCTTC. This codes for CASSQDLRGRLAGGYNEQFF.

This clonotype was observed a few times. V usage is TRBV29-1 and J usage is TRBJ1-2, with D unclear. The CDR3 runs 13 residues. Germline V gene data show CDR1 as SQVTM and CDR2 as ANQGSEA. Trimming took off 7 bases at V and 4 bases at J, with 16 bases between the two ends. This chain's CDR3 is CSAVEGNGYGYTF. The CDR3 DNA sequence: TGCAGCGCGGTTGAGGGCAACGGCTATGGCTACACCTTC. The full variable domain, its missing parts supplied by reference TRBV29-1 and TRBJ1-2, is SAVISQKPSRDICQRGTSLTIQCQVDSQVTMMFWYRQQPGQSLTLIATANQGSEATYESGFVIDKFPISRPNLTFSTLTVSNMSPEDSSIYLCSAVEGNGYGYTFGSGTRLTVV.

The CDR3 DNA reads as TGTGCCAGCAGTAGCGGACTAGCGGGAGTTAATTTCGACAAGCAGTACTTC. It is translated as CASSSGLAGVNFDKQYF. The rearrangement links TRBV12-3 or TRBV12-4 to TRBJ2-7, with 13 bases lining up with TRBD2. The junction had 15 bases not matched to a gene; V was cut back by 5 bases and J by 8 bases. The CDR3 extends over 17 amino acids.

The genes are TRBV13 and TRBJ1-1; TRBD1 might be the D (5 bases). Trimming left V 1 base short and J 1 base short, with 10 bases between. The CDR3 is 15 amino acids. Germline V gene data show CDR1 as PRHDT and CDR2 as FYEKMQ (reference sequence). The CDR3 protein is CASSLAQGTNTEAFF. CDR3 in DNA: TGTGCCAGCAGCTTAGCCCAGGGAACGAACACTGAAGCTTTCTTT.

V gene TRBV20-1 combines with J gene TRBJ2-1, with 9 bases that match TRBD2. The length of the CDR3 is 15 residues. V lost 0 bases and J lost 7; bases outside the gene matches: 7. CDR1 is DFQATT and CDR2 is SNEGSKA in the germline V gene (reference sequence). CDR3 in amino acids: CSARDLTSGVNEQFF. The CDR3 DNA follows: TGCAGTGCTAGAGATTTGACTAGCGGAGTAAATGAGCAGTTCTTC.

The J gene is TRBJ2-1, the V gene TRBV6-2 or TRBV6-3, with D perhaps TRBD2 (6 bases). V lost 6 bases and J lost 10, with 13 bases in between. Germline V gene lookup returns CDR1 MNHEY and CDR2 SVGEGT. The CDR3 is made up of 12 amino acids. CDR3 residues: CASRSLASEQFF. CDR3 sequence (DNA): TGTGCCAGCAGATCACTAGCTTCCGAGCAGTTCTTC.